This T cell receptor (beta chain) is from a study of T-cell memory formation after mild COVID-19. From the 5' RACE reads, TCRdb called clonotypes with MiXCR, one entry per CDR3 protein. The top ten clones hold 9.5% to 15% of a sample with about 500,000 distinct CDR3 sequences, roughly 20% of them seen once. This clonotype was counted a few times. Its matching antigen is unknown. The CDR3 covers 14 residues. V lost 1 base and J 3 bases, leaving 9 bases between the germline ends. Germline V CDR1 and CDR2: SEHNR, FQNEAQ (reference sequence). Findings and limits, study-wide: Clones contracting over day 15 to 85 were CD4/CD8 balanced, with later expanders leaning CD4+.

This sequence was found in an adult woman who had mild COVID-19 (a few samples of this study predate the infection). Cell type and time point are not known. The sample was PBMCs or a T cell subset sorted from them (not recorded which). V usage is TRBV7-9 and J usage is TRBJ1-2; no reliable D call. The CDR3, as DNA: TGTGCCAGCAGCTTAGAAGCGGGTCACTATGGCTACACCTTC. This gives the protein CASSLEAGHYGYTF.